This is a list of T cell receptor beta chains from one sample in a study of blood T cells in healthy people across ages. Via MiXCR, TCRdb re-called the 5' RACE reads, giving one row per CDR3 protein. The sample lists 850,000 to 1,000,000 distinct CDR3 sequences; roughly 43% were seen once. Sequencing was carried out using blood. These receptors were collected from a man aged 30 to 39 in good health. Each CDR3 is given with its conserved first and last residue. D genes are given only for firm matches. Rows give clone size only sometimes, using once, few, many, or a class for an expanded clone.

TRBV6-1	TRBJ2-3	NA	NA	CASSEPIGNTDTQYF	TGTGCCAGCAGTGAACCGATCGGGAACACAGATACGCAGTATTTT
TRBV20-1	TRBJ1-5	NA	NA	CSALDRWNQPQHF	TGCAGTGCCCTTGACAGGTGGAATCAGCCCCAGCATTTT
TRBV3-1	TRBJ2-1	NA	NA	CASSQLTLGEHAYNEQFF	TGTGCCAGCAGCCAACTTACACTGGGGGAGCACGCCTACAATGAGCAGTTCTTC
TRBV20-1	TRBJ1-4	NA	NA	CSARARRGLEKLFF	TGCAGTGCTAGAGCGAGGAGAGGGCTCGAAAAACTGTTTTTT
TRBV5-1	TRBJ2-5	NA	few	CASSLSGELQETQYF	TGCGCCAGCAGCTTATCCGGAGAGCTCCAAGAGACCCAGTACTTC
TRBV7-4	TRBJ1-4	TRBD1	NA	CAQSQGRGREKLFF	TGTGCCCAGTCCCAGGGCAGGGGGCGAGAAAAACTGTTTTTT
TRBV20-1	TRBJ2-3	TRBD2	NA	CSAVAGAAASTDTQYF	TGCAGTGCTGTAGCGGGGGCAGCCGCTAGCACAGATACGCAGTATTTT
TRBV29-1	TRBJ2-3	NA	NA	CSVEDRGKRDTQYF	TGCAGCGTTGAAGATCGAGGAAAAAGAGATACGCAGTATTTT
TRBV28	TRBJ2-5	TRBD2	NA	CASRGPGLQETQYF	TGTGCCAGCAGGGGGCCGGGACTACAAGAGACCCAGTACTTC
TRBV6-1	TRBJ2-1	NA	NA	CASREGPGYEQFF	TGTGCCAGCAGGGAGGGACCGGGCTATGAGCAGTTCTTC
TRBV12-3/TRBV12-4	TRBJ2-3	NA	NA	CASSSPVLRTDAQYF	TGTGCCAGCAGTTCCCCCGTGCTCCGCACAGATGCGCAGTATTTT
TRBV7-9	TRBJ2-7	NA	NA	CASSSISGPHDEQYF	TGTGCCAGCAGTTCAATATCCGGGCCGCACGACGAGCAGTACTTC
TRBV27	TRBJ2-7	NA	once	CASSFWGPNYEQYF	TGTGCCAGCAGTTTTTGGGGCCCTAATTACGAGCAGTACTTC
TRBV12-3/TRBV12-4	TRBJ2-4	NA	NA	CATEGSQNIQYF	TGTGCCACCGAGGGCAGCCAAAACATTCAGTACTTC
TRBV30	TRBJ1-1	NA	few	CAWSFGTEAFF	TGTGCCTGGAGTTTCGGCACTGAAGCTTTCTTT
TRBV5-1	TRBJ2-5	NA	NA	CASSPDPVEETQYF	TGCGCCAGCAGCCCGGACCCCGTGGAAGAGACCCAGTACTTC
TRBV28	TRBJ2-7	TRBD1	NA	CASSLALTSLDRSTYHEQYF	TGTGCCAGCAGTTTGGCCCTGACCTCCCTGGACAGGTCAACATACCACGAGCAGTACTTC
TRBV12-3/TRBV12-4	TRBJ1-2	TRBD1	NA	CASRPAGGNYGYTF	TGTGCCAGCAGGCCCGCAGGGGGAAACTATGGCTACACCTTC
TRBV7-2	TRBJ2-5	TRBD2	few	CASSLNRLAGSGETQYF	TGTGCCAGCAGCTTAAACCGACTAGCGGGGAGTGGGGAGACCCAGTACTTC
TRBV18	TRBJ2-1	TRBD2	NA	CASSQSSGPYNEQFF	TGTGCCAGCTCCCAATCTAGCGGCCCTTACAATGAGCAGTTCTTC
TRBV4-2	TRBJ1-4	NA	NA	CASSQDLSVGKEKLFF	TGTGCCAGCAGCCAAGATTTGTCCGTTGGAAAGGAAAAACTGTTTTTT
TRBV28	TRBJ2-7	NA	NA	CASSLYWGTRRPSSYEQYF	TGTGCCAGCAGTTTATACTGGGGGACACGACGGCCCAGCTCCTACGAGCAGTACTTC
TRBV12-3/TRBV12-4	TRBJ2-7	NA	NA	CASSPRWGEQYF	TGTGCCAGCAGCCCGAGGTGGGGGGAGCAGTACTTC
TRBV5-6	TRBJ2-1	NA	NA	CASSRPSSGYNEQFF	TGTGCCAGCAGCCGCCCTAGTAGCGGCTACAATGAGCAGTTCTTC